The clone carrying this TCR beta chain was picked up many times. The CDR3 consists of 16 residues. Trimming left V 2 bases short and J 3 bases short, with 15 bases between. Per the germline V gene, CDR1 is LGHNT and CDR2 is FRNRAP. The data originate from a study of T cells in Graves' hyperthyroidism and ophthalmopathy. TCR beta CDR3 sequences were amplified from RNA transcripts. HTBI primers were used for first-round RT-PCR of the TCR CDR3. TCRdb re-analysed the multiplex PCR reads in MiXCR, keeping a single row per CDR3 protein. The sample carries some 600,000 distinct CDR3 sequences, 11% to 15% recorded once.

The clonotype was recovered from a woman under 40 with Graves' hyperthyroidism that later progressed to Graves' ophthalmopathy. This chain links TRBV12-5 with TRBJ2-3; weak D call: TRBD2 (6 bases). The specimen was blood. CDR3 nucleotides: TGTGCTAGTGGTTTGCAAGGGGCAGGGAGGACAGATACGCAGTATTTT. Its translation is CASGLQGAGRTDTQYF.